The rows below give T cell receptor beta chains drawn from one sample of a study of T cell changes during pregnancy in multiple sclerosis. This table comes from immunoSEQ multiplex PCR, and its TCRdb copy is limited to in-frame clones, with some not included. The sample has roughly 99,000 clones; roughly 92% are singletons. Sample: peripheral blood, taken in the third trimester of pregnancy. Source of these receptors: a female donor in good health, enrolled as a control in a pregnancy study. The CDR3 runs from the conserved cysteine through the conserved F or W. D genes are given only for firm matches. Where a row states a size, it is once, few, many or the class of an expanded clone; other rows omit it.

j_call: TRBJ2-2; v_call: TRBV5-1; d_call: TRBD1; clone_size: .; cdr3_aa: CASSINAGTGYTGELFF; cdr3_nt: TGCGCCAGCAGCATCAACGCCGGGACAGGGTATACCGGGGAGCTGTTTTTT
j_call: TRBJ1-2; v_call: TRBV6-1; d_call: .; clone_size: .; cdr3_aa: CASAETYYGYTF; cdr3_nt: TGTGCCAGCGCAGAAACCTACTATGGCTACACCTTC
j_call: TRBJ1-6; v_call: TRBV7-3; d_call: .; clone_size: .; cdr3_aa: CASSPGGDNSPLHF; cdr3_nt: TGTGCCAGCAGCCCGGGGGGAGATAATTCACCCCTCCACTTT
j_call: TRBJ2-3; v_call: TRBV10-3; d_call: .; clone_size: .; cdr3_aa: CATLSTDTQYF; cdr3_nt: TGTGCCACGCTAAGCACAGATACGCAGTATTTT
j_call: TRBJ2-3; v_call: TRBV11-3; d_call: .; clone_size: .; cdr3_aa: CASSRQGTDTQYF; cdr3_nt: TGTGCCAGCAGCCGACAGGGCACAGATACGCAGTATTTT
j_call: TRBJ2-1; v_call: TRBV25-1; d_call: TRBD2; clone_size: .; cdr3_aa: CASSEASGGTYNEQFF; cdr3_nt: TGTGCCAGCAGTGAAGCTAGCGGGGGGACCTACAATGAGCAGTTCTTC
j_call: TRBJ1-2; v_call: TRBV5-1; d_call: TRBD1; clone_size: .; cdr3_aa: CASSPGTVDYGYTF; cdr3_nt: TGCGCCAGCAGCCCAGGGACAGTAGACTATGGCTACACCTTC
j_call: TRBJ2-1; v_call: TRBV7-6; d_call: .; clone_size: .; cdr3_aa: CASSVSRSSYNEQFF; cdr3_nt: TGTGCCAGCAGCGTTAGTCGTAGCTCCTACAATGAGCAGTTCTTC
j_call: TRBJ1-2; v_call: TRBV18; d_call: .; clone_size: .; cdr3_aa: CASSPLRAADPGGYTF; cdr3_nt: TGTGCCAGCTCACCACTCCGGGCCGCAGATCCAGGGGGCTACACCTTC
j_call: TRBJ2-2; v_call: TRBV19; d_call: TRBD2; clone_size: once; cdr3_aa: CASSKQFERGGRTGELFF; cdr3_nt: TGTGCCAGTAGTAAGCAATTTGAGCGGGGGGGCCGCACCGGGGAGCTGTTTTTT
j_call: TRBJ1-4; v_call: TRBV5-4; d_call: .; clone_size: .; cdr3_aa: CASSRGGGNEKLFF; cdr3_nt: TGTGCCAGCAGCCGCGGGGGGGGCAATGAAAAACTGTTTTTT
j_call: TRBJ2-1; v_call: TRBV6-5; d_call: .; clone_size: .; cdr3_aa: CASSYSRGSYNEQFF; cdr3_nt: TGTGCCAGCAGTTATAGCAGGGGCTCCTACAATGAGCAGTTCTTC
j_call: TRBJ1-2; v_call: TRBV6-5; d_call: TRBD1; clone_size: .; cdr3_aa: CASSDPTGKGYTF; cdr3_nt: TGTGCCAGCAGTGACCCGACAGGGAAGGGCTACACCTTC
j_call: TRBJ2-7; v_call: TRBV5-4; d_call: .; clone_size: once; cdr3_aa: CASSPEQGMTYEQYF; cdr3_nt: TGTGCCAGCAGCCCCGAGCAGGGGATGACCTACGAGCAGTACTTC
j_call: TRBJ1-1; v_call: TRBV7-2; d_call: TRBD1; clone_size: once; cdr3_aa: CASSQSRGHHTEAFF; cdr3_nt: TGTGCCAGCAGCCAAAGCAGGGGGCACCACACTGAAGCTTTCTTT
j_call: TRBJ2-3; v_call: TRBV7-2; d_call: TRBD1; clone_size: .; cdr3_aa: CASSLAGQGTDTQYF; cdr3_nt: TGTGCCAGCAGCTTAGCGGGACAGGGGACAGATACGCAGTATTTT
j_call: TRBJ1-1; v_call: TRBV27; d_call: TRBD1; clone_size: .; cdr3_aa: CASSSDRLTMNTEAFF; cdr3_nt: TGTGCCAGCAGTTCGGACAGGCTAACGATGAACACTGAAGCTTTCTTT
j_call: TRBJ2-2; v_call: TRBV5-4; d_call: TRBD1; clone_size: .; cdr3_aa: CASSFLQGAPNTGELFF; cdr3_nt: TGTGCCAGCAGCTTCTTACAGGGGGCCCCGAACACCGGGGAGCTGTTTTTT
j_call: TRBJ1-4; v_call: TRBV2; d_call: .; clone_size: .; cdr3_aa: CASRRTIQGTNEKLFF; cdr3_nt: TGTGCCAGCAGGAGAACAATACAGGGAACTAATGAAAAACTGTTTTTT
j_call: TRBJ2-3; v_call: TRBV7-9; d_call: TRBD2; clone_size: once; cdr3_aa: CASSLESLAGAYTQYF; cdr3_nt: TGTGCCAGCAGCTTAGAGTCGCTAGCGGGGGCGTATACGCAGTATTTT
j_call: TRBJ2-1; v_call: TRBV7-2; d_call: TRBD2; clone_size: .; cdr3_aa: CASSSRSSGGRHEQFF; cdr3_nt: TGTGCCAGCAGCTCTAGATCTAGCGGGGGGCGCCATGAGCAGTTCTTC
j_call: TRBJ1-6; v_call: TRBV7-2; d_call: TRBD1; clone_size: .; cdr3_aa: CASSSGTGRTYNSPLHF; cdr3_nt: TGTGCCAGCAGCTCCGGGACAGGGAGGACCTATAATTCACCCCTCCACTTT
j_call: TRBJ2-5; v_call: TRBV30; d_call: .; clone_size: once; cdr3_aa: CAWSVLDRGRDPVLRAKGETQYF; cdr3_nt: .
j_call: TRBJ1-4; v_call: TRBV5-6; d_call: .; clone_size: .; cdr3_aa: CASSLGPPGEKLFF; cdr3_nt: TGTGCCAGCAGCTTAGGACCCCCGGGAGAAAAACTGTTTTTT
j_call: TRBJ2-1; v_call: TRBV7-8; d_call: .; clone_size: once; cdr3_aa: CASSLSPGRGYNEQFF; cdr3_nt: TGTGCCAGCAGCTTAAGCCCAGGGCGGGGCTACAATGAGCAGTTCTTC
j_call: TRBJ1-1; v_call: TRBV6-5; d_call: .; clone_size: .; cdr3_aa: CASTRGGTEAFF; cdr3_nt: TGTGCCAGCACCCGGGGGGGGACTGAAGCTTTCTTT
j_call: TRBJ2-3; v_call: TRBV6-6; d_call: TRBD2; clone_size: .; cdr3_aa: CASSSSGATDTQYF; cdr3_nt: TGTGCCAGCTCGTCTAGCGGGGCAACAGATACGCAGTATTTT
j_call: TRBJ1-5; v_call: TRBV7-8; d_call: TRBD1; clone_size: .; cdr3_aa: CASGTGSNQPQHF; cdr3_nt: TGTGCCAGCGGGACAGGGAGCAATCAGCCCCAGCATTTT
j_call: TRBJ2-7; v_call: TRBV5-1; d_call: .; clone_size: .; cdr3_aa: CASSFQGADHEQYF; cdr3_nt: TGCGCCAGCAGCTTTCAGGGTGCGGATCACGAGCAGTACTTC
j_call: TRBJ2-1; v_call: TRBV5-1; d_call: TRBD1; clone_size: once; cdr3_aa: CASSLRRNRDRGSGNEQFF; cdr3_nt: TGCGCCAGCAGCTTAAGGCGGAACCGGGACAGGGGATCGGGTAATGAGCAGTTCTTC
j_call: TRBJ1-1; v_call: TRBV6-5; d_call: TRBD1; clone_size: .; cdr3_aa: CASSLQGGGTEAFF; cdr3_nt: TGTGCCAGCAGTCTCCAGGGGGGAGGCACTGAAGCTTTCTTT
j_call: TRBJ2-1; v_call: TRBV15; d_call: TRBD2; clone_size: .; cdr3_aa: CATSLPRGGQFF; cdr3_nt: TGTGCCACCAGCTTACCCCGGGGGGGTCAGTTCTTC
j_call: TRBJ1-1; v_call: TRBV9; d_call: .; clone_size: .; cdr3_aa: CASSRSARGKDTEAFF; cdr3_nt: TGTGCCAGCAGCCGATCCGCCAGGGGAAAGGACACTGAAGCTTTCTTT
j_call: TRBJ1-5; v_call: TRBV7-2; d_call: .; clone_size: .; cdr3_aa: CASSPAYNQPQHF; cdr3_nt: TGTGCCAGCAGCCCCGCCTACAATCAGCCCCAGCATTTT
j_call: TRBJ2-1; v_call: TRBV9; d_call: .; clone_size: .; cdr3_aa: CASSVRDSYNEQFF; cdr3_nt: TGTGCCAGCAGCGTGCGGGATTCCTACAATGAGCAGTTCTTC
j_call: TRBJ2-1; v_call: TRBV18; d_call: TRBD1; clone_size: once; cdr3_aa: CASSRTGGEQFF; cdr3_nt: TGTGCCAGCTCTCGAACAGGGGGTGAGCAGTTCTTC
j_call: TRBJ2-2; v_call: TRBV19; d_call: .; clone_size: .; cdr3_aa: CASTLGGELFF; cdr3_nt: TGTGCCAGTACCCTCGGCGGGGAGCTGTTTTTT
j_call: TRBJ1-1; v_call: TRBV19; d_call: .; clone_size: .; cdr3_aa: CASRDSERTEAFF; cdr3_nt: TGTGCCAGTCGAGATTCTGAGAGGACTGAAGCTTTCTTT
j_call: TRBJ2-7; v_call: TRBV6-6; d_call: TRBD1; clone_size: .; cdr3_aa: CASSSTTGSYEQYF; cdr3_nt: TGTGCCAGCAGTTCCACGACAGGGTCCTACGAGCAGTACTTC
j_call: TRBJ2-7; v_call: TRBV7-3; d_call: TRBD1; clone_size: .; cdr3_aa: CASSSPGAGGSFHYEQYF; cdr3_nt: TGTGCCAGCAGCTCCCCTGGGGCAGGGGGCTCCTTTCACTACGAGCAGTACTTC
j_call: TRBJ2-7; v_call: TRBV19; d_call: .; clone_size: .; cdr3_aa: CASSIGQASSYEQYF; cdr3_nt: TGTGCCAGTAGTATAGGACAGGCCAGCTCCTACGAGCAGTACTTC
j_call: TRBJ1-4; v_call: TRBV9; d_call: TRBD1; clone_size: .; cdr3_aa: CASSAVTGDNEKLFF; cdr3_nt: TGTGCCAGCAGCGCGGTGACAGGGGATAATGAAAAACTGTTTTTT
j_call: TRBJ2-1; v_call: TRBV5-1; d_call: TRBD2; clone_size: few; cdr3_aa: CASSLAGGPVNEQFF; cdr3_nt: TGCGCCAGCAGCTTAGCGGGGGGGCCAGTAAATGAGCAGTTCTTC
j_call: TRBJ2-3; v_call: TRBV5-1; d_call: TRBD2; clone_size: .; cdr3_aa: CASTQLAGGDTQYF; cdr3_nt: TGCGCCAGCACCCAGCTAGCGGGGGGGGATACGCAGTATTTT
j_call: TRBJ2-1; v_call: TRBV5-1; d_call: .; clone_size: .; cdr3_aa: CASSLVPGSVNEQFF; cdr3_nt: TGCGCCAGCAGCTTGGTTCCAGGTTCGGTCAATGAGCAGTTCTTC
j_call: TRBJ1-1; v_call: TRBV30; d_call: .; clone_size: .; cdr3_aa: CAWRNRVDTEAFF; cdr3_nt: TGTGCCTGGAGGAACAGGGTGGACACTGAAGCTTTCTTT
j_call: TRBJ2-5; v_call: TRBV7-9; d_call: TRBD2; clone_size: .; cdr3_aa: CASSRLAGGPQETQYF; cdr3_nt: TGTGCCAGCAGCAGACTAGCGGGGGGGCCCCAAGAGACCCAGTACTTC
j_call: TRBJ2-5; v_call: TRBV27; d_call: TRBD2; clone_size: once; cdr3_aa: CASSSGGASETQYF; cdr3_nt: TGTGCCAGCAGTTCCGGGGGGGCCTCAGAGACCCAGTACTTC
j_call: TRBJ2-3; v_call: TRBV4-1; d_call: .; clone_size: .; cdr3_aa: CASSQDQSGISPTDTQYF; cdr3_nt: TGCGCCAGCAGCCAAGATCAGTCGGGGATAAGTCCCACAGATACGCAGTATTTT
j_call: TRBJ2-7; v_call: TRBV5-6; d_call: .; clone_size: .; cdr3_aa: CASSLGDSSYEQYF; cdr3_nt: TGTGCCAGCAGCTTGGGCGACAGTTCCTACGAGCAGTACTTC
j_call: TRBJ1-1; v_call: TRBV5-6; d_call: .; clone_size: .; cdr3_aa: CASSLTSLDTEAFF; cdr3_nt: TGTGCCAGCAGCTTGACCAGTTTGGACACTGAAGCTTTCTTT
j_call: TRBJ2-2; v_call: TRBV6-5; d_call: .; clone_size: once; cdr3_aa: CASSYSGGVGTGELFF; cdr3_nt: TGTGCCAGCAGTTACTCAGGAGGGGTCGGCACCGGGGAGCTGTTTTTT
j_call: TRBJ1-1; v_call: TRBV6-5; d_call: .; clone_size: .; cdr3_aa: CASSYAGTLNTEAFF; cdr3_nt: TGTGCCAGCAGCTACGCCGGGACACTGAACACTGAAGCTTTCTTT
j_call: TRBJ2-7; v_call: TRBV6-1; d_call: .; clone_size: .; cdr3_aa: CASRLLDRYEQYF; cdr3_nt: TGTGCCAGCAGATTACTTGACAGGTACGAGCAGTACTTC
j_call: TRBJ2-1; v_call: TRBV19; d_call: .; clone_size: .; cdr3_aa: CASSGGTFYNEQFF; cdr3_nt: TGTGCCAGTAGTGGCGGGACTTTCTACAATGAGCAGTTCTTC
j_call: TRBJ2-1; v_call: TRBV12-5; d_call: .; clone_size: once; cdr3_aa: CASVGQNNEQFF; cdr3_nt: TGTGCTAGTGTTGGACAGAACAATGAGCAGTTCTTC
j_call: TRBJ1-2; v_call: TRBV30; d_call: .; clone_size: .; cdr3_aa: CAWSAGEGYTF; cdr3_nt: TGTGCCTGGAGTGCAGGGGAAGGCTACACCTTC
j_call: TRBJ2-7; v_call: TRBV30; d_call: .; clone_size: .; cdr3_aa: CAGQTGRRGYEQYF; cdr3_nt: TGTGCCGGACAGACAGGGCGGCGGGGCTACGAGCAGTACTTC
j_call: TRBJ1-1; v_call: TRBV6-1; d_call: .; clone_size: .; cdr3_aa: CASSEALYGGNTEAFF; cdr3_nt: TGTGCCAGCAGTGAAGCTTTGTACGGGGGAAACACTGAAGCTTTCTTT